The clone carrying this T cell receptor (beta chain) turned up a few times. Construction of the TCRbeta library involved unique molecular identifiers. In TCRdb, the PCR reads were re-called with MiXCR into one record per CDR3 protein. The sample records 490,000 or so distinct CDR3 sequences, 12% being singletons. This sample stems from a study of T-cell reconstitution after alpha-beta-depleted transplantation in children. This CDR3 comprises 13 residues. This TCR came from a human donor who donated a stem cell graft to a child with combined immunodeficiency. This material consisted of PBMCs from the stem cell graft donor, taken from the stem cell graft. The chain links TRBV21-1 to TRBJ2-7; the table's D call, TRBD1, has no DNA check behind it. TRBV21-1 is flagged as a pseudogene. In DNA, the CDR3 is TGTGCCAGCAAAAGGACAGACTCCTACGAGCAGTACTTC. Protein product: CASKRTDSYEQYF.